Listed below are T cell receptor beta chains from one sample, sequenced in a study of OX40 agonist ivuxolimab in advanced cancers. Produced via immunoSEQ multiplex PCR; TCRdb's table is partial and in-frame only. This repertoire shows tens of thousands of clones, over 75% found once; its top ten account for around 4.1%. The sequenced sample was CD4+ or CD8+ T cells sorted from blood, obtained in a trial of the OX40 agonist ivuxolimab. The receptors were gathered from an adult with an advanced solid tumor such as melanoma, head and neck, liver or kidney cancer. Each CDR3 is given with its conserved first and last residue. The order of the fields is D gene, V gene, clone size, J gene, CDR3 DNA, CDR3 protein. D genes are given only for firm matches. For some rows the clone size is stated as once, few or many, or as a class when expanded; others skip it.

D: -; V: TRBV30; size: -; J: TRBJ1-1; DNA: TGTGCCTGGATCCCCTGGGCGGGAGCTTTCTTT; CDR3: CAWIPWAGAFF
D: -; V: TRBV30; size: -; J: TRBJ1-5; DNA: TGTGCCTGGAGTAAAGGGGTTGGTCAGCCCCAGCATTTT; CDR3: CAWSKGVGQPQHF
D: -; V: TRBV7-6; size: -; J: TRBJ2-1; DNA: TGTGCCAGCAGCCAGGGACTCCCGGGGCGGAATGAGCAGTTCTTC; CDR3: CASSQGLPGRNEQFF
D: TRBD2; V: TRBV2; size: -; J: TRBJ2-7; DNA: TGTGCCGGAGGGACTAGCGGGTACGAGCAGTACTTC; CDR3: CAGGTSGYEQYF
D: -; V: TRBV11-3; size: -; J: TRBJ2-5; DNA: TGTGCCAGCAGATCAAAGGAGACCCAGTACTTC; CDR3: CASRSKETQYF
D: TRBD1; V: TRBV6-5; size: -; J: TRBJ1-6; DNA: TGTGCCAGCAGTTCCCAGGGGGCAGGAGATTCACCCCTCCACTTT; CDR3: CASSSQGAGDSPLHF
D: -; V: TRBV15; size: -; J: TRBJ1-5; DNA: TGTGCCACCAGCAGAGGGGGCGGCGATCAGCCCCAGCATTTT; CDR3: CATSRGGGDQPQHF
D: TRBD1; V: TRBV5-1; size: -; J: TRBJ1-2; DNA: TGCGCCAGCAGCCCTTCGGGACAGAGTAACTATGGCTACACCTTC; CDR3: CASSPSGQSNYGYTF
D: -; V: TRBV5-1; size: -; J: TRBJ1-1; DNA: TGCGCCAGCAGCCCTGACCCATGGGGAACTGAAGCTTTCTTT; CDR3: CASSPDPWGTEAFF
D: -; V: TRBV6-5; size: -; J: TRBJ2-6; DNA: TGTGCCAGCAGTTACTCCACAGTCTCTGGGGCCAACGTCCTGACTTTC; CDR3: CASSYSTVSGANVLTF
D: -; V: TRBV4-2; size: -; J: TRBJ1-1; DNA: TGTGCCAGCAGCCCAGGGGCATCCGCGGACACTGAAGCTTTCTTT; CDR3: CASSPGASADTEAFF
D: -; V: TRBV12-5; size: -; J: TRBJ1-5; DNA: TGTGCTAGTGGCACAGGAGTCAATCAGCCCCAGCATTTT; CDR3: CASGTGVNQPQHF
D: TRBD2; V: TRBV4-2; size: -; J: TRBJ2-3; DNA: TGTGCCAGCAGCGAGAGACTAGCCTTGTCGGATACGCAGTATTTT; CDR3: CASSERLALSDTQYF
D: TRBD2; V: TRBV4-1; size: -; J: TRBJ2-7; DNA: TGCGCCAGCAGCCCCACTAGCGGGGGGACAACTTACGAGCAGTACTTC; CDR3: CASSPTSGGTTYEQYF
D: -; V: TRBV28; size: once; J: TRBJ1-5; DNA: TGTGCCAGCACCGCCGCAGGGTCGGTGCATCAGCCCCAGCATTTT; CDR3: CASTAAGSVHQPQHF
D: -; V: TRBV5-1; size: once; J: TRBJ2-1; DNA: TGCGCCAGCAGCTCGAGGTTCTTTTCGGTGCAGGGTTCCTACAATGAGCAGTTCTTC; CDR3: CASSSRFFSVQGSYNEQFF
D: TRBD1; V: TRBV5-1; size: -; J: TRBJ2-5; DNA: TGCGCCAGCAGCGACCACAGGGGTGGAGAGACCCAGTACTTC; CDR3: CASSDHRGGETQYF
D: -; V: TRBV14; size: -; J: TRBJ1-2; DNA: TGTGCCAGCAGCCGCCCGGGGTTTGGGTATGGCTACACCTTC; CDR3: CASSRPGFGYGYTF
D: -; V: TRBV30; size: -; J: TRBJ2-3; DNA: TGTGCCTGGAGTGTTGGCCAGGCAGATACGCAGTATTTT; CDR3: CAWSVGQADTQYF
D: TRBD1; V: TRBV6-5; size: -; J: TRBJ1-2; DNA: TGTGCCAGCAGTTACTCAGGGGGCGGTGGCTACACCTTC; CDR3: CASSYSGGGGYTF
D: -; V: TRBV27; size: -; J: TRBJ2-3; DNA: TGTGCCAGCAGAAAAACAGGGAAGGGGTACACAGATACGCAGTATTTT; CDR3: CASRKTGKGYTDTQYF
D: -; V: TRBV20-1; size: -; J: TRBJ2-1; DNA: TGCAGTGCTACTCATTACAATGAGCAGTTCTTC; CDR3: CSATHYNEQFF
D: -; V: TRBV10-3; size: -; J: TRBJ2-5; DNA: TGTGCCATCAGTGAGCGACAGAAAGAGACCCAGTACTTC; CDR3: CAISERQKETQYF
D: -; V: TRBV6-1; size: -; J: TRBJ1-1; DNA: TGTGCCAGCAGTGGACGTGACACTGAAGCTTTCTTT; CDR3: CASSGRDTEAFF
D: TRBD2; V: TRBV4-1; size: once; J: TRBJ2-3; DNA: TGCGCCAGCAGCCAGGGCGGGAGAAGCACAGATACGCAGTATTTT; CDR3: CASSQGGRSTDTQYF
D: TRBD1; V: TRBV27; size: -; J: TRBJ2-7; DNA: TGTGCCAGCAGTTCTCAACAGGGGGCATACAACGAGCAGTACTTC; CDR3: CASSSQQGAYNEQYF
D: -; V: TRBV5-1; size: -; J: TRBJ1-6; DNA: TGCGCCAGCAGCTTGGCCCCAGGGGCTATTTCACCCCTCCACTTT; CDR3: CASSLAPGAISPLHF
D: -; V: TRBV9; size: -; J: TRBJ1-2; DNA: TGTGCCAGCAGCGCTACGGGACACGGAAGCTATGGCTACACCTTC; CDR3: CASSATGHGSYGYTF
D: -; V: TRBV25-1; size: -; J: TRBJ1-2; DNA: TGTGCCAGCAGTGACGAGGGAGACAGACATGGCTACACCTTC; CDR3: CASSDEGDRHGYTF
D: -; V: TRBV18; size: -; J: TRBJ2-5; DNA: TGTGCCAGCTCACCAGGGGAGACCCAGTACTTC; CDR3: CASSPGETQYF
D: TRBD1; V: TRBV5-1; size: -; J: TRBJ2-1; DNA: TGCGCCAGCAGCTTGGGGACAGGGAATTACAATGAGCAGTTCTTC; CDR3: CASSLGTGNYNEQFF
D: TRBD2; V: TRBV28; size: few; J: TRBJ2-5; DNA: TGTGCCAGCAGGGGCGGGAGCTCCGAGACCCAGTACTTC; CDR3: CASRGGSSETQYF
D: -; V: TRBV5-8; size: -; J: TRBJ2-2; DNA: TGTGCCAGCAGCCCCGGGCAGCTCGGGGAGCTGTTTTTT; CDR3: CASSPGQLGELFF
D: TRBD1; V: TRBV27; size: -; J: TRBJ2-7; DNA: TGTGCCAGCAGTGTCCGGGGACAGACGTCTTACGAGCAGTACTTC; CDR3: CASSVRGQTSYEQYF
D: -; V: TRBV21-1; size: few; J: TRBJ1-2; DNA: TGTGCCAGCAGCAAAGGGGGACTCCAAGGCTACACCTTC; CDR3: CASSKGGLQGYTF
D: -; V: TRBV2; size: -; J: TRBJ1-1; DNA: TGTGCCAGCAACGTGGGCAGAAAGGCTTTCTTT; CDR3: CASNVGRKAFF
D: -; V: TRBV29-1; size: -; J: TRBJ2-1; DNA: TGCAGCCACAGCTCTTACAATGAGCAGTTCTTC; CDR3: CSHSSYNEQFF
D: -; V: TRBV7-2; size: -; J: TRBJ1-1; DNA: TGTGCCAGCAGCTCCTGGGGAGGACGCACTGAAGCTTTCTTT; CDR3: CASSSWGGRTEAFF
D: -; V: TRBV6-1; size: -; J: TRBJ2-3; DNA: TGTGCCAGCGCTACCGGGACAACTAGCACAGATACGCAGTATTTT; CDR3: CASATGTTSTDTQYF
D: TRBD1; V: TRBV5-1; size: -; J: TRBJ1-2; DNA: TGCGCCAGCAGCGTGGACAGGGGAGGCTACACCTTC; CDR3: CASSVDRGGYTF
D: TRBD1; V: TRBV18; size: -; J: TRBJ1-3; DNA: TGTGCCAGCTCACCGGGACAGAACGGAAACACCATATATTTT; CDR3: CASSPGQNGNTIYF
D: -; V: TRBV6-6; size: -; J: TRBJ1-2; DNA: TGTGCCAGCAGCCCCGCGGCGGGGTGGGATGGCTACACCTTC; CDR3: CASSPAAGWDGYTF
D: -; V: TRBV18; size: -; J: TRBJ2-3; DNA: TGTGCCAGCTCACCAGAACGCGCCTCAGATACGCAGTATTTT; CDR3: CASSPERASDTQYF
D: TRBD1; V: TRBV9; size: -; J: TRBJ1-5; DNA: TGTGCCAGCAGCTCCGGACAGGGAGGTCAGCCCCAGCATTTT; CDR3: CASSSGQGGQPQHF
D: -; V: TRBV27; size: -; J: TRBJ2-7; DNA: TGTGCCAGCAGCGGCGGGATGATGGCCTACGAGCAGTACTTC; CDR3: CASSGGMMAYEQYF